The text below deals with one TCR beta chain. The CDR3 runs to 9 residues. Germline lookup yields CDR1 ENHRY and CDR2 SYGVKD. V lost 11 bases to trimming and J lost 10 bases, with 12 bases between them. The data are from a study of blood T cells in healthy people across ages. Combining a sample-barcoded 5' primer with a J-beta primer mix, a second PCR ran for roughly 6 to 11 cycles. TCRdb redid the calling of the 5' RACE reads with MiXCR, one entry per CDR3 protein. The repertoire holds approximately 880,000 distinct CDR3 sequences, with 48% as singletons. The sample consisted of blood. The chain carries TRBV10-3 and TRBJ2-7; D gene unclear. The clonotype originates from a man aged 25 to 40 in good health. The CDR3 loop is CAPQMGQYF. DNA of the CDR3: TGTGCCCCACAAATGGGACAGTACTTC.